This T cell receptor (beta chain) was captured in a study of PD-1 blockade in classical Hodgkin lymphoma. Between the trimmed V and J ends, which lost 0 bases and 4 bases, there was a span of 6 bases. There are 14 residues in the CDR3. Germline CDR1 reads SGHTA; CDR2 reads FQGNSA. With respect to this clone: Its target is not known.

The time point is: newly diagnosed, previously untreated cHL patient sample. From thawed PBMCs, CD4+ T cells were purified using magnetic negative selection. Newly diagnosed classical Hodgkin lymphoma PBMCs, still untreated, provided the comparison samples. Profiling relied on immunoSEQ multiplex PCR, and the TCRdb table lists in-frame clones only, not all of them. The sample yields under 35,000 clones, approximately 88% seen once. Study conclusions and caveats: Reasons behind the repertoire differences stay unclear, perhaps disease activity or earlier therapy. Lower baseline TCR diversity was reported for newly diagnosed patients than for healthy donors.

Sequenced: CD4+ T cells from blood. This sequence originates from a human donor with classical Hodgkin lymphoma. The J gene is TRBJ1-4, the V gene TRBV7-2; D is uncertain. DNA for the CDR3: TGTGCCAGCAGCTTAGCGGGGAATAATGAAAAACTGTTTTTT. Protein product: CASSLAGNNEKLFF.